This T cell receptor (beta chain) derives from a study of T cell changes during pregnancy in multiple sclerosis. This CDR3 region has 14 residues. The ends lost 4 bases at V and 5 bases at J; junction bases unmatched: 7. Germline CDR1 reads SGHRS; CDR2 reads YFSETQ. Produced via immunoSEQ multiplex PCR; TCRdb's table is partial and in-frame only. The sample includes around 40,000 clones, about 92% of them seen just once. The J gene is TRBJ2-7, the V gene TRBV5-1; 9 positions match TRBD2. The specimen was CD4+ T cells from peripheral blood mononuclear cells, collected in the third trimester of pregnancy. The sequence derives from a female donor with multiple sclerosis, enrolled in a pregnancy study. CDR3 sequence (DNA): TGCGCCAGCAGCATTAGCGGGAGTATCGACGAGCAGTACTTC. Translation gives CASSISGSIDEQYF.